This TCR beta chain was captured in a study of T cell responses to AZD1222 COVID-19 vaccine. Study-wide findings and caveats: Only a handful of individuals given AZD1222 were seropositive at baseline. Females made up more of the donors, who were largely white British, and clonal diversity may have come out too low. Spike-specific TCR breadth and depth rose after two AZD1222 doses.

This CDR3 is 14 amino acids long. J lost 4 bases, V lost 6 bases, and 7 bases had no gene match. Germline loops: CDR1 MDHEN, CDR2 SYDVKM. Produced via immunoSEQ multiplex PCR; TCRdb's table is partial and in-frame only. Of some 99,000 clones detected, roughly 90% appear once; the ten largest clones hold about 13%. As for this clone: Its antigen is currently unknown.

The receptor comes from an adult in good health. This rearrangement joins TRBV28 to TRBJ2-3; 7 positions match TRBD1. Sample: peripheral blood, taken on day 0 of MenACWY control vaccination. CDR3: CASSPQTGPDTQYF. The CDR3 DNA follows: TGTGCCAGCAGCCCCCAGACAGGGCCAGATACGCAGTATTTT.